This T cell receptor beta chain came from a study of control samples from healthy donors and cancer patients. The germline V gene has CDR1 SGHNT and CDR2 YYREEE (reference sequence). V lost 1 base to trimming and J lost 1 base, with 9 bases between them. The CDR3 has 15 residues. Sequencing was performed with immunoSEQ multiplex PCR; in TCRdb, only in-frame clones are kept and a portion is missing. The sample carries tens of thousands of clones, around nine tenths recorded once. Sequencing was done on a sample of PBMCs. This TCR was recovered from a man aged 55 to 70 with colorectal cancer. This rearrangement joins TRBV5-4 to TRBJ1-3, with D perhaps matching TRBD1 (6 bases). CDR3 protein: CASSLRGGSGNTIYF. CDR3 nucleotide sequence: TGTGCCAGCAGCTTGAGGGGGGGATCTGGAAACACCATATATTTT.